Shown below are 24 T cell receptor beta chains from a single sample sequenced in a study of tumor-infiltrating lymphocytes in primary liver carcinoma. With approximately 500 ng total RNA as template and a constant-region primer, TCR beta cDNA was made. Libraries for TCR beta were built through three nested multiplex PCR rounds, which together made up a slightly modified ARM-PCR procedure. Rounds one and two of PCR, each of around 11 cycles, were primed with TRBV1-TRBV30 forward primers and a C-beta reverse primer. TCRdb re-called the multiplex PCR reads through MiXCR, storing one row per CDR3 protein. The table has about 100,000 distinct CDR3 sequences, 65% to 75% seen once. Unsorted bulk tissue (roughly 20-34 mg) underwent RNA and DNA co-extraction. Sequences were obtained from liver tumor tissue from sampling region 2. Subset denoted: tumor region T2, inferior pole. The receptors stem from a woman in her fifties or sixties with primary liver carcinoma and hepatitis B virus infection.

In its sample, this clonotype was seen a few times. A much larger clone differs by one base, so this may be a read error. V gene TRBV28 combines with J gene TRBJ2-5; the D gene is possibly TRBD1 (6 bases). The CDR3 has 14 amino acids. Germline V gene lookup returns CDR1 MDHEN and CDR2 SYDVKM. The CDR3 coding sequence is TGTGCCAACAGTTTCGGGCAGGGGTCCGAGACCCAGTACTTC. Encoded protein: CANSFGQGSETQYF. The variable domain in full, with the rest retrieved from reference TRBV28 and TRBJ2-5, is DVKVTQSSRYLVKRTGEKVFLECVQDMDHENMFWYRQDPGLGLRLIYFSYDVKMKEKGDIPEGYSVSREKKERFSLILESASTNQTSMYLCANSFGQGSETQYFGPGTRLLVL.

This clonotype was seen many times. The chain recombines TRBV12-3 or TRBV12-4 with TRBJ1-1, with a possible D match to TRBD1 (5 bases). The CDR3 consists of 15 residues. The V end was cut by 6 bases, the J end by 2 bases, with 16 bases between. The CDR3: CASRPDRGDNTEAFF. The CDR3 nucleotides read TGTGCCAGCAGACCTGACAGAGGCGACAACACTGAAGCTTTCTTT.

The chain couples TRBV19 to TRBJ2-5; 7 bases match TRBD1. Germline CDR1 and CDR2: LNHDA and SQIVND (reference sequence). J gave up 5 bases and V 7 bases, and 7 bases lay outside the gene matches. This CDR3 is built from 13 residues. In nucleotides, the CDR3 is TGTGCCAGTACGAGACAGGGTTCGGAGACCCAGTACTTC. Amino acid sequence: CASTRQGSETQYF.

In this sample, this clonotype is medium-sized (0.01 to 0.1%). This chain uses TRBV11-2 with TRBJ2-1, with D unresolved. CDR1 is SGHAT and CDR2 is FQNNGV in the germline V gene. The CDR3 length is 14 residues. V was clipped by 0 bases and J by 6 bases, with 9 bases between them. The CDR3: CASSLDGNRNEQFF. CDR3 sequence (DNA): TGTGCCAGCAGCTTAGATGGGAACCGCAATGAGCAGTTCTTC. The whole variable domain, filled in from reference TRBV11-2 and TRBJ2-1, reads EAGVAQSPRYKIIEKRQSVAFWCNPISGHATLYWYQQILGQGPKLLIQFQNNGVVDDSQLPKDRFSAERLKGVDSTLKIQPAKLEDSAVYLCASSLDGNRNEQFFGPGTRLTVL.

CDR3 coding DNA: TGTGCCTGGATGTCCTCGCAGACCTACGAGCAGTACTTC. It yields the protein CAWMSSQTYEQYF. The chain uses TRBV30 and TRBJ2-7; D unclear. V shed 4 bases and J shed 2 bases, with 12 bases lying between them. The length of the CDR3 is 13 residues. The V gene's germline CDR1 is GTSNPN and CDR2 SVGIG (reference sequence).

In regard to this clonotype: One base away lies a much larger clone, so this may be a sequencing read error. The gene calls are TRBV7-9 and TRBJ2-1; 7 bases map to TRBD1. Germline V gene data show CDR1 as SEHNR and CDR2 as FQNEAQ (reference sequence). Trimming took 5 bases from V and 8 from J; bases not matched to a gene: 12. The CDR3 has 15 amino acids. CDR3 nucleotide sequence: TGTGCCAGCAGCCAGGAGAGGGGGCGCGAGGATGAGCAGTTCTTC. Translated, it gives CASSQERGREDEQFF.

Comments on this clonotype: One end of the junction fails to match germline, which may point to a read error. The rearrangement links TRBV11-3 to TRBJ2-1; D may be TRBD2 (7 bases). Germline CDR1 reads SGHNT; CDR2 reads YENEEA. The CDR3 covers 17 residues. CDR3 nucleotides: TGTGCCAGCAGTCCCCGGGGGGCGCGGACCATGGGCAATGAGCAATTCTTC. It translates to CASSPRGARTMGNEQFF.

This clonotype has only one observation. An end of the junction does not agree with germline; a read error may underlie this. This rearrangement joins TRBV11-3 to TRBJ2-3; tentative D call: TRBD2 (5 bases). The germline V gene encodes CDR1 SGHNT and CDR2 YENEEA. The CDR3 extends over 17 amino acids. The CDR3 nucleotides are TGTGCCAGCAGCTTCGGACTCGCCAGCGGTCTCACAGATACGCGGTATTTT. Translated: CASSFGLASGLTDTRYF.

In regard to this clonotype: With a much larger clone just one base away, this may be a read error. V usage is TRBV5-1 and J usage is TRBJ2-5, with D uncertain. The CDR3 spans 14 residues. In germline, CDR1 is SGHRS, CDR2 YFSETQ. CDR3 loop: CASSHPSFQETLYF. As DNA, the CDR3 is TGCGCCAGCAGCCATCCATCCTTCCAAGAGACCCTGTACTTC.

Concerning this clonotype: The junction departs from germline at one end; a sequencing error may be responsible. The chain combines TRBV11-2 with TRBJ2-7, with TRBD1 identical over 9 bases. CDR1 and CDR2 from the germline V gene are SGHAT and FQNNGV. The CDR3 is 14 amino acids. CDR3 region: CASSYNRGPYKQYF. CDR3 coding DNA: TGTGCCAGCAGCTACAACAGGGGGCCCTACAAGCAGTACTTC.

With regard to this clonotype: This sequence may be a read error, since a much larger clone differs from it by one base. In this CDR3 the conserved last residue, phenylalanine or tryptophan, is missing, so a read error is likely. The CDR3 region is CASSLQQQGQETQYS. CDR3 DNA sequence: TGTGCCAGCAGTCTCCAACAACAGGGACAAGAGACCCAGTACTCC. The rearrangement links TRBV28 to TRBJ2-5; D is possibly TRBD1 (6 bases). Trimming pared 5 bases from V and 2 bases from J, leaving 15 bases between. Germline values: CDR1 MDHEN, CDR2 SYDVKM. The CDR3 length is 15 residues.

This clonotype ranks as medium-sized. The chain employs TRBV11-2 and TRBJ2-3, with D possibly called TRBD1 or TRBD2 (5 bases each). CDR1 and CDR2 (germline): SGHAT, FQNNGV. The CDR3 spans 15 residues. Deletions cut 5 bases from V and 5 bases from J, with 17 bases between. The CDR3 bases are TGTGCCAGCAGCCCCGGGGCGAGAGGTGGAGATACGCAGTATTTT. This codes for CASSPGARGGDTQYF.

The chain joins TRBV11-2 to TRBJ2-1; D is possibly TRBD1 (6 bases). CDR3 size: 15 residues. Germline CDR1 SGHAT, CDR2 FQNNGV. V was trimmed by 8 bases and J by 0 bases, leaving 14 bases between them. CDR3 region: CASLVTGSSYNEQFF. The CDR3 DNA is TGTGCCAGCTTAGTAACAGGGAGCTCCTACAATGAGCAGTTCTTC.

A remark on this clonotype: At one end the junction does not follow the germline gene, possibly because of a read error. V usage is TRBV6-1 and J usage is TRBJ2-7, with 9 bases lining up with TRBD1. The CDR3 spans 16 residues. Germline V gene sequence: CDR1 MNHNS, CDR2 SASEGT. In DNA form, the CDR3 reads TGTGTCAGCAATGGGGGCCTCGGACAGGGGATCTACGAGCAGTACTTC. Residues: CVSNGGLGQGIYEQYF.

Comment on this clonotype: The junction and the germline gene differ at one end; a read error may be behind it. V usage is TRBV28 and J usage is TRBJ2-7; D is ambiguous. Germline CDR1 MDHEN, CDR2 SYDVKM. The CDR3 sequence is 13 residues long. CDR3 loop: CASSPPSSYKQYF. The CDR3 DNA reads TGTGCCAGCAGTCCACCGAGCTCCTACAAGCAGTACTTT.

Concerning this clonotype itself: A read error is likely, as this CDR3 ends without the conserved phenylalanine or tryptophan. V and J are TRBV5-1 and TRBJ1-2, with no clear D. The CDR3 consists of 13 residues. The germline CDR1 and CDR2 sequences are SGHRS and YFSETQ. The CDR3 reads CANSLADLDGYTS. For the CDR3, the DNA is TGCGCCAACAGCTTGGCCGATTTGGATGGCTACACCTCC.

As to this clonotype: With a much larger clone just one base away, this may be a read error. The chain recombines TRBV30 with TRBJ2-7; D is undetermined. CDR1 is GTSNPN, CDR2 SVGIG, per germline (reference sequence). There are 14 residues in the CDR3. V was trimmed by 0 bases and J by 2 bases, leaving 11 bases between them. In DNA, the CDR3 is TGTGCCTGGAGTGTAAGCCGGAGCACCTACGAGCAGTACTTC. The encoded protein is CAWSVSRSTYEQYF.

This clonotype was recorded a few times. The genes are TRBV5-1 and TRBJ2-1; 15 nucleotides match TRBD2. Germline V gene lookup returns CDR1 SGHRS and CDR2 YFSETQ. This CDR3 has 14 amino acids. With 3 bases clipped from V and 9 bases from J, the junction kept 1 base outside the gene matches. CDR3 sequence reads: CASSWGLAGGEQFF. The CDR3 coding sequence is TGCGCCAGCAGCTGGGGACTAGCGGGAGGTGAGCAGTTCTTC.

The rearrangement uses TRBV6-1 and TRBJ1-5; no firm D call. The CDR3 spans 13 residues. Germline V gene data show CDR1 as MNHNS and CDR2 as SASEGT. The CDR3 bases are TGTTCTAGCAACGGGCAGGCTGCTCAGCCCCAGCATTTT. The encoded protein is CSSNGQAAQPQHF.

With regard to this clonotype: Mismatch with germline at one junction end may stem from a read error. This rearrangement joins TRBV14 to TRBJ2-3, with unresolved D. Germline loops: CDR1 SGHDN, CDR2 FVKESK. CDR3 size: 13 residues. CDR3 protein: CASSRTLTDTLYF. The CDR3 DNA reads TGTGCCAGCAGCCGAACCCTCACAGATACGCTGTATTTT. The entire variable domain, with the rest obtained from reference TRBV14 and TRBJ2-3, is as follows: EAGVTQFPSHSVIEKGQTVTLRCDPISGHDNLYWYRRVMGKEIKFLLHFVKESKQDESGMPNNRFLAERTGGTYSTLKVQPAELEDSGVYFCASSRTLTDTLYFGPGTRLTVL.

The chain has TRBV18 and TRBJ2-3, with 7 bases that match TRBD1. The germline V gene has CDR1 KGHSH and CDR2 LQKENI. With V trimmed by 1 base and J by 4 bases, 14 bases remained unmatched. This CDR3 spans 18 amino acids. The CDR3 is CASSPRQGLSYDADTQYF. CDR3 sequence (DNA): TGTGCCAGCTCACCACGACAGGGATTGAGTTACGACGCAGATACGCAGTATTTT.

This clonotype was seen once. The chain links TRBV11-2 to TRBJ2-3, with D hard to call. The V gene lost 0 bases and the J gene lost 6 bases, with 7 bases spanning the gap. The CDR3 loop spans 13 amino acids. Looked up from germline, CDR1 is SGHAT and CDR2 is FQNNGV. Written as DNA, the CDR3 is TGTGCCAGCAGCTTAGATCGGCACGATACGCAGTATTTT. Translation gives CASSLDRHDTQYF. Looking up the rest from reference TRBV11-2 and TRBJ2-3 gives the full variable domain: EAGVAQSPRYKIIEKRQSVAFWCNPISGHATLYWYQQILGQGPKLLIQFQNNGVVDDSQLPKDRFSAERLKGVDSTLKIQPAKLEDSAVYLCASSLDRHDTQYFGPGTRLTVL.

The V call is TRBV11-2, the J call TRBJ2-5; possibly TRBD1 or TRBD2 for D (5 bases each). Germline CDR1 reads SGHAT; CDR2 reads FQNNGV. This CDR3 comprises 13 residues. Here the CDR3 DNA reads TGTACGAGCAACTTAGATATCGGGGACCGCGAATACTTC. It translates to CTSNLDIGDREYF.

Notes on this clonotype: Germline is not matched at one junction end, which may reflect a read error. The gene calls are TRBV11-3 and TRBJ2-3; possibly TRBD1 for D (6 bases). This CDR3 spans 15 amino acids. Looked up from germline, CDR1 is SGHNT and CDR2 is YENEEA. CDR3 in amino acids: CVSSQGKGTTNTQYF. CDR3 coding DNA: TGTGTCAGCAGCCAGGGGAAGGGGACAACAAATACGCAGTATTTT.